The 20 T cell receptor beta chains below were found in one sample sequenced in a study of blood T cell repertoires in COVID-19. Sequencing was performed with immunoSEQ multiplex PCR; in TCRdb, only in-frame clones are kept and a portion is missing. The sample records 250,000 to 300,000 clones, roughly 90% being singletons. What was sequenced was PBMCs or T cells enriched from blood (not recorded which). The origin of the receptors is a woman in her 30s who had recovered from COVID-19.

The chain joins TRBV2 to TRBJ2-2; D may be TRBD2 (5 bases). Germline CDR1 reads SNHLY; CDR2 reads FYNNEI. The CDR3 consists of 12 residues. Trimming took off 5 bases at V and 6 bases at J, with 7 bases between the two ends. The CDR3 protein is CASSRDSGELFF. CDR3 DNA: TGTGCCAGCAGTCGGGATTCCGGGGAGCTGTTTTTT.

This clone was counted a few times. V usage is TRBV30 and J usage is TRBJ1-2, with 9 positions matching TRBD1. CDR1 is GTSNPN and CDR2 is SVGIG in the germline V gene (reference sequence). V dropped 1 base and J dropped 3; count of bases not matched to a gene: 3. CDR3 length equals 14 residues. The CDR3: CAWSEGQGYYGYTF. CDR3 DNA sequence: TGTGCCTGGAGTGAGGGACAGGGATACTATGGCTACACCTTC.

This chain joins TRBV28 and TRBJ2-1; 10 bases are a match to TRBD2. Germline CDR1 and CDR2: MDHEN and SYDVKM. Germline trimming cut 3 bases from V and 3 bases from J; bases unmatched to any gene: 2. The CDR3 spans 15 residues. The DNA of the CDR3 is TGTGCCAGCAGTTTTAGCGGGGGGAACTACAATGAGCAGTTCTTC. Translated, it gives CASSFSGGNYNEQFF.

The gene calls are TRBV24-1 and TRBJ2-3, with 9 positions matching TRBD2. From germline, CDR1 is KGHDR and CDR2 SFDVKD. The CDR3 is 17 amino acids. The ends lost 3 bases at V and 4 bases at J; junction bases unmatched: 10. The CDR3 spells CATSDRAGGPKADTQYF. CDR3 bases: TGTGCCACCAGTGATCGGGCGGGAGGGCCAAAGGCAGATACGCAGTATTTT.

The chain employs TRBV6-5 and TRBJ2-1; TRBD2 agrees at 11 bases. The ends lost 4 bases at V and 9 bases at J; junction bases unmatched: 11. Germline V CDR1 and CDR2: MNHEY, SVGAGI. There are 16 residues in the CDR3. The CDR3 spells CASSFSGRAERSEQFF. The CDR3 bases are TGTGCCAGCAGTTTTAGCGGGAGGGCCGAGAGAAGTGAGCAGTTCTTC.

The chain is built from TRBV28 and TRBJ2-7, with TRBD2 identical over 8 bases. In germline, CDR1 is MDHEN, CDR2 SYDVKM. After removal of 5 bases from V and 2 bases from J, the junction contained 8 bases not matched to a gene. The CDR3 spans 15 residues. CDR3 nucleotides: TGTGCCAGCAGTACTGCACGGGGGGGCACCTACGAGCAGTACTTC. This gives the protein CASSTARGGTYEQYF.

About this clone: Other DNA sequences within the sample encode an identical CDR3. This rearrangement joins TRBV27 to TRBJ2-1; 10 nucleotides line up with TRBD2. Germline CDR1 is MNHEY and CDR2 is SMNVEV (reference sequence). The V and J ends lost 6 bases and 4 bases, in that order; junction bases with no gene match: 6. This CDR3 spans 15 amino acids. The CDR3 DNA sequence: TGTGCCAGCAGCACAACTAGCGGGACTTACAATGAGCAGTTCTTC. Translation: CASSTTSGTYNEQFF.

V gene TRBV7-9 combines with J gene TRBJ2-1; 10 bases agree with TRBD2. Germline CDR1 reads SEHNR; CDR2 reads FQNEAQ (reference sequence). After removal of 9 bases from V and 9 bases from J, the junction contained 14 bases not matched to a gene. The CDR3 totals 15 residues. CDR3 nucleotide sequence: TGTGCCAGTGGCGTCTGGCTAGCGGGAGAGACTGAGCAGTTCTTC. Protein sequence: CASGVWLAGETEQFF.

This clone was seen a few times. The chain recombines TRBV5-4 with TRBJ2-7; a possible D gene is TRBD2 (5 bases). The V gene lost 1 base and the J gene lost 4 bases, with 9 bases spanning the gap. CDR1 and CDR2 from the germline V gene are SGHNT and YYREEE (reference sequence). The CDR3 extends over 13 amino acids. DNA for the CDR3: TGTGCCAGCAGCTTGCGGGAAGGATACGAGCAGTACTTC. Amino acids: CASSLREGYEQYF.

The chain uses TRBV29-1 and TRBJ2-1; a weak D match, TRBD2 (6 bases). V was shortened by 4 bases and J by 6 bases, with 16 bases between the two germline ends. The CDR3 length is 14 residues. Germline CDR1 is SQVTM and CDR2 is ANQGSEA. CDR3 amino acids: CSVVGGPTGNEQFF. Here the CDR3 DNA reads TGCAGCGTTGTGGGAGGTCCTACGGGCAATGAGCAGTTCTTC.

This CDR3 is CSASWDRVFYEQFF. In DNA form, the CDR3 reads TGCAGTGCTAGTTGGGACAGGGTATTTTATGAGCAGTTCTTC. The genes are TRBV20-1 and TRBJ2-1, with TRBD1 matching 9 bases. This CDR3 is 14 amino acids long. J lost 8 bases, V lost 3 bases, and 8 bases had no gene match. Germline lookup yields CDR1 DFQATT and CDR2 SNEGSKA (reference sequence).

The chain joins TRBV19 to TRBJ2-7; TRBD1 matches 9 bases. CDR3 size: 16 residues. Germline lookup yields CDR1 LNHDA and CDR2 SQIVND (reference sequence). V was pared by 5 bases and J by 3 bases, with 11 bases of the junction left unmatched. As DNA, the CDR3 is TGTGCCAGTAGTCCCTTGGGACAGGGAACGAACTACGAGCAGTACTTC. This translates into CASSPLGQGTNYEQYF.

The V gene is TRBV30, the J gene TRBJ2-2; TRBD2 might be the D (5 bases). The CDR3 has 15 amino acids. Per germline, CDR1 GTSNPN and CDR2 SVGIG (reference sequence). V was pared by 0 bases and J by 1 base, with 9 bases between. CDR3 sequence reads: CAWSVRGWNTGELFF. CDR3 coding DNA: TGTGCCTGGAGTGTACGCGGGTGGAACACCGGGGAGCTGTTTTTT.

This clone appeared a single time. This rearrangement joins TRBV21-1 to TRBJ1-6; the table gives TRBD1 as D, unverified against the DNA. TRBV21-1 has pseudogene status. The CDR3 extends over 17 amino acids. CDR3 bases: TGTGCCAGCAGCGGCCTTGTACAGGGGGCCTATAATTCACCCCTCCACTTT. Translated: CASSGLVQGAYNSPLHF.

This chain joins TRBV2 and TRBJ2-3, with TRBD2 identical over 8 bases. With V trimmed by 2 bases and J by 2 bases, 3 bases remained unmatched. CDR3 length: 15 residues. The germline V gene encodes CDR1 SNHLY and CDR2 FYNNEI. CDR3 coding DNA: TGTGCCAGCAGTGAACTAGCGGGTTACACAGATACGCAGTATTTT. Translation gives CASSELAGYTDTQYF.

The CDR3 sequence: CASMFGQAPYEQYF. DNA for the CDR3: TGTGCCAGCATGTTCGGACAGGCCCCCTACGAGCAGTACTTC. J is TRBJ2-7 and V is TRBV21-1; the table's D call, TRBD1, has no DNA check behind it. TRBV21-1 is annotated as a pseudogene. This CDR3 has 14 amino acids.

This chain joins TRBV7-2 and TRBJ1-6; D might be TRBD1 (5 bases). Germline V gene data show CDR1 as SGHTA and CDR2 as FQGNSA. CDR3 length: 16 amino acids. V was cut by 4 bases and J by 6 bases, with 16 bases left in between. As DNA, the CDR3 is TGTGCCAGCAGCTCCCGGGGGGGGGTTGGTAATTCACCCCTCCACTTT. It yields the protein CASSSRGGVGNSPLHF.

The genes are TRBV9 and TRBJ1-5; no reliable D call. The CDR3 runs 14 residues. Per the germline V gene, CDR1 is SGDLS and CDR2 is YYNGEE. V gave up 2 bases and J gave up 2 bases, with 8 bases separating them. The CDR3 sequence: CASSVDLGNQPQHF. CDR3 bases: TGTGCCAGCAGCGTGGACTTAGGCAATCAGCCCCAGCATTTT.

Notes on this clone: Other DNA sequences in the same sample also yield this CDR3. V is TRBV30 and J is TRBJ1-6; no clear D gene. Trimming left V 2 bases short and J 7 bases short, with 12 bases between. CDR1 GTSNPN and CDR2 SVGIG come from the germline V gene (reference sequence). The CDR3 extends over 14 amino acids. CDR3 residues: CAWSPGTVNSPLHF. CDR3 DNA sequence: TGTGCCTGGAGTCCGGGAACAGTAAATTCACCCCTCCACTTT. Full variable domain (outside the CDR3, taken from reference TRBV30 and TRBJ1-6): SQTIHQWPATLVQPVGSPLSLECTVEGTSNPNLYWYRQAAGRGLQLLFYSVGIGQISSEVPQNLSASRPQDRQFILSSKKLLLSDSGFYLCAWSPGTVNSPLHFGNGTRLTVT.

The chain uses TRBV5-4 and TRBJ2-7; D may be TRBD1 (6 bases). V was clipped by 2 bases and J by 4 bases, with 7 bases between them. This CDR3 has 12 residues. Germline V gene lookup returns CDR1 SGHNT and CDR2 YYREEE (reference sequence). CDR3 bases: TGTGCCAGCAGCTTAACAGGGTACGAGCAGTACTTC. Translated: CASSLTGYEQYF.